This T cell receptor beta chain derives from a study of T cells in Graves' hyperthyroidism and ophthalmopathy. The TCR beta CDR3 regions underwent amplification using RNA transcripts as the source. Primed by the HTBI set, a first-round RT-PCR was run on the TCR CDR3. TCRdb reprocessed the multiplex PCR reads with MiXCR, giving one entry per CDR3 protein. The repertoire holds roughly 740,000 distinct CDR3 sequences, about 17% seen once, with around 7.7% in the top ten. Study results and caveats: Most expanded thyroid clonotypes above 0.001 recurred in blood. In simple terms, a model built on 13 V-J features told ophthalmopathy apart from stable hyperthyroidism.

This clonotype was found many times. The antigen is undetermined. From germline, CDR1 is GTSNPN and CDR2 SVGIG (reference sequence). The CDR3 length is 14 residues. V gave up 3 bases and J gave up 6 bases, with 18 bases separating them. The chain joins TRBV30 to TRBJ2-7, with D tentatively TRBD1 or TRBD2 (6 bases each). Sequencing was performed on blood. This TCR was recovered from a young man with Graves' hyperthyroidism. CDR3 coding DNA: TGTGCCTGGAGGGACAGTGGGCTAGCGAGCGAGCAGTACTTC. This translates into CAWRDSGLASEQYF. Full variable domain (remainder filled in from reference TRBV30 and TRBJ2-7): SQTIHQWPATLVQPVGSPLSLECTVEGTSNPNLYWYRQAAGRGLQLLFYSVGIGQISSEVPQNLSASRPQDRQFILSSKKLLLSDSGFYLCAWRDSGLASEQYFGPGTRLTVT.